These 29 T cell receptor beta chains were sequenced from one sample in a study of OX40 agonist ivuxolimab in advanced cancers. TCRdb's table, derived via immunoSEQ multiplex PCR, lists solely in-frame clones and lacks some. The data contain 65,000 to 90,000 clones, approximately 86% of them singletons. The sequencing used CD4+ or CD8+ T cells sorted from blood, collected in a trial of the OX40 agonist ivuxolimab. The receptors shown here come from an adult with an advanced solid tumor such as melanoma, head and neck, liver or kidney cancer.

The chain couples TRBV6-1 to TRBJ2-1; D not certain. Trimming took 4 bases from V and 6 from J, leaving 13 bases between them. There are 14 residues in the CDR3. The germline CDR1 and CDR2 sequences are MNHNS and SASEGT. DNA for the CDR3: TGTGCCAGCAGTGCAAGATCGAGAGGCAATGAGCAGTTCTTC. It encodes CASSARSRGNEQFF.

The chain recombines TRBV10-3 with TRBJ2-1; D remains unclear. V lost 0 bases, J lost 3 bases, and 3 bases lay in between. Germline-derived CDR1 and CDR2 are ENHRY and SYGVKD. This CDR3 region has 13 residues. The CDR3 here is CAISESDYNEQFF. For the CDR3, the DNA is TGTGCCATCAGTGAGTCGGACTACAATGAGCAGTTCTTC.

The chain is built from TRBV7-5 and TRBJ2-6. TRBV7-5 is reported as a pseudogene. This CDR3 spans 17 amino acids. CDR3 nucleotide sequence: TGTGCCAGAAGCTCCACCGACGATAGCTCTGGGGCCAACGTCCTGACTTTC. Translated, it gives CARSSTDDSSGANVLTF.

V usage is TRBV10-3 and J usage is TRBJ2-7; D possibly uses TRBD1 or TRBD2 (5 bases each). Trimming took 8 bases from V and 4 from J, leaving 27 bases between them. CDR3 length: 17 residues. Looked up from germline, CDR1 is ENHRY and CDR2 is SYGVKD. The CDR3 is CAIGDRDAFLGRYEQYF. The DNA of the CDR3 is TGTGCCATCGGAGACCGGGACGCCTTCCTTGGGCGGTACGAGCAGTACTTC.

The gene calls are TRBV9 and TRBJ2-6; TRBD2 might be the D (5 bases). V was cut by 0 bases and J by 0 bases, with 10 bases left in between. Per germline, CDR1 SGDLS and CDR2 YYNGEE. The CDR3 contains 17 residues. Here the CDR3 reads CASSVGGQFSGANVLTF. The CDR3 DNA is TGTGCCAGCAGCGTAGGCGGGCAGTTCTCTGGGGCCAACGTCCTGACTTTC. The full variable domain, rest sourced from reference TRBV9 and TRBJ2-6, is DSGVTQTPKHLITATGQRVTLRCSPRSGDLSVYWYQQSLDQGLQFLIQYYNGEERAKGNILERFSAQQFPDLHSELNLSSLELGDSALYFCASSVGGQFSGANVLTFGAGSRLTVL.

In nucleotides, the CDR3 is TGTGCCAGCAGCGTTGGGACAGAGCCCTACGAGCAGTACTTC. It is translated as CASSVGTEPYEQYF. The chain combines TRBV9 with TRBJ2-7; TRBD1 matches at 7 bases. The CDR3 spans 14 residues. The V and J ends lost 2 bases and 2 bases, in that order; junction bases with no gene match: 4. Germline values: CDR1 SGDLS, CDR2 YYNGEE. Combining the CDR3 with reference TRBV9 and TRBJ2-7 gives the whole variable domain DSGVTQTPKHLITATGQRVTLRCSPRSGDLSVYWYQQSLDQGLQFLIQYYNGEERAKGNILERFSAQQFPDLHSELNLSSLELGDSALYFCASSVGTEPYEQYFGPGTRLTVT.

This chain links TRBV5-1 with TRBJ1-1; no firm D call. Germline V lookup: CDR1 SGHRS, CDR2 YFSETQ. The CDR3 extends over 14 amino acids. Trimming cost V 0 bases and J 3 bases, with 9 bases left between them. CDR3 nucleotide sequence: TGCGCCAGCAGCTTGGTGGCAGATGACACTGAAGCTTTCTTT. It translates to CASSLVADDTEAFF.

The chain joins TRBV30 to TRBJ2-1; TRBD2 matches 7 bases. Losses at the gene ends were 3 bases for V and 5 bases for J; bases not matched to a gene: 4. Germline V gene sequence: CDR1 GTSNPN, CDR2 SVGIG (reference sequence). This CDR3 region has 13 residues. DNA of the CDR3: TGTGCCTGGAGCCGGACTAGTGACAATGAGCAGTTCTTC. Its protein is CAWSRTSDNEQFF.

The chain is built from TRBV5-1 and TRBJ2-5; TRBD1 aligns across 8 bases. The V and J ends lost 0 bases and 5 bases, in that order; junction bases with no gene match: 3. The CDR3 is 14 residues long. The V gene's germline CDR1 is SGHRS and CDR2 YFSETQ. CDR3 DNA: TGCGCCAGCAGCTTGGCCAGACAGGGGGAGACCCAGTACTTC. It yields the protein CASSLARQGETQYF.

The chain joins TRBV27 to TRBJ2-1, with D hard to call. CDR3 length: 17 amino acids. From germline, CDR1 is MNHEY and CDR2 SMNVEV (reference sequence). V dropped 4 bases and J dropped 7 bases, with 23 bases sitting between them. Here the CDR3 reads CASSWPSTAKLGNEQFF. The DNA of the CDR3 is TGTGCCAGCAGTTGGCCCTCCACGGCCAAATTGGGGAATGAGCAGTTCTTC.

CDR3 DNA: TGTGCCGGGGTAGCGGGGGTTCACACTGAAGCTTTCTTT. Translated, it gives CAGVAGVHTEAFF. The chain employs TRBV6-9 and TRBJ1-1, with D tentatively TRBD1 (5 bases). The V gene lost 11 bases and the J gene lost 3 bases, with 16 bases spanning the gap. The CDR3 has 13 residues. Germline values: CDR1 MNHGY, CDR2 SVAAGI.

This chain uses TRBV7-9 with TRBJ1-1; TRBD1 aligns across 8 bases. CDR3 length: 17 amino acids. With V trimmed by 5 bases and J by 2 bases, 13 bases remained unmatched. Germline CDR1 SEHNR, CDR2 FQNEAQ (reference sequence). CDR3 nucleotide sequence: TGTGCCAGCAGCCCCCTCGACGGGACAGGCTATAACACTGAAGCTTTCTTT. As protein: CASSPLDGTGYNTEAFF.

The V call is TRBV6-5, the J call TRBJ2-1; D might be TRBD2 (6 bases). The CDR3 spans 15 residues. Germline V gene sequence: CDR1 MNHEY, CDR2 SVGAGI. V lost 7 bases to trimming and J lost 0 bases, with 13 bases between them. CDR3 coding DNA: TGTGCCAGCACCTCTCGGGAGAGCTCCTACAATGAGCAGTTCTTC. The encoded protein is CASTSRESSYNEQFF.

The rearrangement uses TRBV28 and TRBJ1-2, with D maybe TRBD1 (5 bases). CDR1 is MDHEN and CDR2 is SYDVKM in the germline V gene. The CDR3 runs to 13 residues. V was clipped by 2 bases and J by 7 bases, with 11 bases between them. The CDR3: CASSLGAPPGYTF. The CDR3 DNA is TGTGCCAGCAGTTTAGGGGCACCACCTGGCTACACCTTC.

This chain connects TRBV6-1 to TRBJ2-7; no definite D call. Trimming stripped 1 base from V and 2 bases from J, with 9 bases between. Germline loops: CDR1 MNHNS, CDR2 SASEGT. There are 14 residues in the CDR3. CDR3 nucleotide sequence: TGTGCCAGCAGTGAAGTACCGGGTCCCTACGAGCAGTACTTC. Protein sequence: CASSEVPGPYEQYF.

The rearrangement joins TRBV28 to TRBJ2-1, with D maybe TRBD1 (6 bases). V gave up 5 bases and J gave up 0 bases, with 17 bases separating them. This CDR3 has 17 residues. Germline assignment: CDR1 MDHEN and CDR2 SYDVKM. CDR3 coding DNA: TGTGCCAGCAGTGGAGAAAACAGGGATAGCTCCTACAATGAGCAGTTCTTC. Encoded protein: CASSGENRDSSYNEQFF.

This clone has just a few counts. This chain connects TRBV10-1 to TRBJ2-7; D could derive from TRBD1 or TRBD2 (5 bases each). Between the trimmed V and J ends, which lost 9 bases and 2 bases, there was a span of 17 bases. The V gene's germline CDR1 is WNHNN and CDR2 SYGVQD (reference sequence). The CDR3 consists of 14 residues. The DNA for the CDR3 is TGCGCCAGGAGGAGTTTGGGGGAGCCCTACGAGCAGTACTTC. It is translated as CARRSLGEPYEQYF.

V is TRBV28 and J is TRBJ1-3; D unclear. The V end was cut by 1 base, the J end by 0 bases, with 10 bases between. This CDR3 comprises 16 residues. The germline gives CDR1 MDHEN, CDR2 SYDVKM. For the CDR3, the DNA is TGTGCCAGCAGTTTATTGGGAGGGAGCTCTGGAAACACCATATATTTT. Encoded protein: CASSLLGGSSGNTIYF.

This clone has a single count. The V gene is TRBV2, the J gene TRBJ1-2, with no clear D. The CDR3 runs 14 residues. Germline lookup yields CDR1 SNHLY and CDR2 FYNNEI. V shed 7 bases and J shed 0 bases, with 12 bases lying between them. DNA of the CDR3: TGTGCCAGCAAGTTGGGTCCGGCTAACTATGGCTACACCTTC. Residues: CASKLGPANYGYTF.

The chain has TRBV13 and TRBJ2-7, with 10 bases aligning to TRBD2. The ends lost 1 base at V and 9 bases at J; junction bases unmatched: 9. The V gene's germline CDR1 is PRHDT and CDR2 FYEKMQ (reference sequence). The CDR3 is made up of 15 amino acids. The CDR3 region has the DNA TGTGCCAGCAGCTTAGCAGCGGGGGGGTTTCTTGGGCAGTACTTC. Translation: CASSLAAGGFLGQYF.

This chain connects TRBV7-9 to TRBJ1-1; 7 nucleotides line up with TRBD1. This CDR3 has 15 amino acids. V shed 3 bases and J 1 base; nucleotides not matched to a gene: 5. Looked up from germline, CDR1 is SEHNR and CDR2 is FQNEAQ (reference sequence). The CDR3 DNA follows: TGTGCCAGCAGCTTCAGGGACAGCAAGAACACTGAAGCTTTCTTT. This codes for CASSFRDSKNTEAFF.

The chain has TRBV7-2 and TRBJ1-5, with D perhaps matching TRBD1 (5 bases). The CDR3 loop spans 14 amino acids. Germline CDR1 SGHTA, CDR2 FQGNSA. V lost 5 bases and J lost 1, with 9 bases in between. Written as DNA, the CDR3 is TGTGCCAGCAGCATAAGGGGAAGCAATCAGCCCCAGCATTTT. Translated: CASSIRGSNQPQHF.

The rearrangement links TRBV7-2 to TRBJ2-5; D may be TRBD1 (6 bases). V was trimmed by 4 bases and J by 5 bases, leaving 14 bases between them. Germline V lookup: CDR1 SGHTA, CDR2 FQGNSA. The CDR3 is 14 amino acids. The CDR3 protein is CASSSGQPRETQYF. DNA for the CDR3: TGTGCCAGCAGCTCCGGACAGCCTCGGGAGACCCAGTACTTC.

The chain links TRBV4-1 to TRBJ2-7; weak D call: TRBD2 (5 bases). Germline loops: CDR1 MGHRA, CDR2 YSYEKL. Trimming took off 4 bases at V and 3 bases at J, with 19 bases between the two ends. The CDR3 has 16 amino acids. For the CDR3, the DNA is TGCGCCAGCAGCCGAGGATCCAGCGGAGTTGGCTACGAGCAGTACTTC. Protein sequence: CASSRGSSGVGYEQYF.

This clone was found once. The chain combines TRBV2 with TRBJ2-7; 9 bases agree with TRBD2. V lost 8 bases and J lost 3; bases outside the gene matches: 8. In germline, CDR1 is SNHLY, CDR2 FYNNEI. This CDR3 has 14 residues. The CDR3 DNA is TGTGCCAGCGGGCTAGCGGGAAAAAACTACGAGCAGTACTTC. Its protein is CASGLAGKNYEQYF. The entire variable domain, with the rest obtained from reference TRBV2 and TRBJ2-7, is as follows: EPEVTQTPSHQVTQMGQEVILRCVPISNHLYFYWYRQILGQKVEFLVSFYNNEISEKSEIFDDQFSVERPDGSNFTLKIRSTKLEDSAMYFCASGLAGKNYEQYFGPGTRLTVT.

The chain has TRBV11-2 and TRBJ1-5; D gene ambiguous. Looked up from germline, CDR1 is SGHAT and CDR2 is FQNNGV. V lost 5 bases and J lost 4, with 21 bases in between. The CDR3 length is 17 residues. The CDR3 nucleotides read TGTGCCAGCAGCAGTCAGACGGACCCGGGCTGGAATCAGCCCCAGCATTTT. Translated, it gives CASSSQTDPGWNQPQHF.

This clone has just a few counts. The chain recombines TRBV4-2 with TRBJ1-2; D possibly corresponds to TRBD1 (6 bases). CDR1 and CDR2 (germline): LGHNA, YNFKEQ. The CDR3 extends over 15 amino acids. V dropped 1 base and J dropped 6 bases, with 15 bases sitting between them. CDR3 coding DNA: TGTGCCAGCAGCCAAGCGGCTGCCAGGGGTGATGGCTACACCTTC. It yields the protein CASSQAAARGDGYTF.

The table lists this clone with a few counts. The V and J genes are TRBV2 and TRBJ2-7; D gene uncertain. The V gene's germline CDR1 is SNHLY and CDR2 FYNNEI. The germline V and J ends were trimmed by 7 bases and 3 bases, with 13 bases remaining between them. This CDR3 comprises 13 residues. The CDR3 sequence: CASNSGPRYEQYF. The CDR3 DNA sequence: TGTGCCAGCAACTCCGGTCCTCGCTACGAGCAGTACTTC.

This clone has more than one count but fewer than ten. The chain carries TRBV6-6 and TRBJ2-2; 8 nucleotides line up with TRBD1. V lost 2 bases, J lost 5 bases, and 1 base stayed unmatched. The CDR3 covers 14 residues. Germline lookup yields CDR1 MNHNY and CDR2 SVGAGI (reference sequence). CDR3 amino acids: CASSYDRGTGELFF. In DNA, the CDR3 is TGTGCCAGCAGTTACGACAGGGGAACCGGGGAGCTGTTTTTT.